A selection of T cell receptor beta chains follows, all from one sample in a study of CD4 T cells in relation to SARS-CoV-2 and coronaviruses. The assay was immunoSEQ multiplex PCR, and TCRdb's table has in-frame clones only and misses some. The repertoire consists of about 64,000 clones, with 94% occurring once and the leading ten covering approximately 0.14%. The sequenced sample was naive CD4+ T cells from PBMCs. The source of these receptors is a human donor in good health. The CDR3 runs from the conserved cysteine through the conserved F or W. Fields, in order: CDR3 length, V gene, J gene, CDR3 protein.

20	TRBV7-6	TRBJ2-2	CASSSTVRDYSLSVTGELFF
17	TRBV4-1	TRBJ1-2	CASSQVEMRTGQDGYTF
17	TRBV5-1	TRBJ1-6	CASTLDPGAGANSPLHF
13	TRBV27	TRBJ1-5	CASSLRGGQPQHF
19	TRBV15	TRBJ2-2	CATSRDPPVAGLVGGELFF
16	TRBV28	TRBJ2-3	CASSFFLRDLFRTQYF
15	TRBV21-1	TRBJ1-4	CASSKCDATNEKLFF
14	TRBV7-9	TRBJ2-1	CASSLIASGVGQFF
17	TRBV6-1	TRBJ2-5	CASSEFVASGTQETQYF
15	TRBV27	TRBJ2-3	CASSQSRGPTDTQYF
16	TRBV5-1	TRBJ2-3	CASSSGAQGNTDTQYF
12	TRBV12-3/TRBV12-4	TRBJ1-2	CASSQGHYGYTF
15	TRBV19	TRBJ1-5	CASSNTRLQGQPQHF
17	TRBV3-1/TRBV3-2	TRBJ2-5	CASSQSGTSGRAKTQYF
16	TRBV2	TRBJ2-1	CASSEMFSPSYNEQFF
18	TRBV27	TRBJ1-1	CASSLFFGQGAFGTEAFF
15	TRBV5-4	TRBJ1-2	CASSVTGTPNYGYTF
15	TRBV6-5	TRBJ2-1	CASSSSGSGYNEQFF
15	TRBV6-5	TRBJ2-7	CASSYSFPGTYEQYF
15	TRBV30	TRBJ2-1	CAWASGSSSYNEQFF
15	TRBV3-1/TRBV3-2	TRBJ2-3	CASSRMGGFTDTQYF
16	TRBV4-1	TRBJ2-1	CASSHPLAGLYNEQFF
12	TRBV6-5	TRBJ1-1	CASSYAGTEAFF
15	TRBV28	TRBJ1-3	CASSSQGALGNTIYF
14	TRBV11-2	TRBJ2-5	CASRWQAQGETQYF
14	TRBV28	TRBJ2-7	CASRGGTGNYEQYF
14	TRBV7-2	TRBJ1-5	CASSLGRGNQPQHF
16	TRBV19	TRBJ2-5	CASSIGIRDSQETQYF
18	TRBV6-1	TRBJ2-5	CASSDLLGTGGSQETQYF
14	TRBV5-1	TRBJ2-7	CASSLAGGNYEQYF
15	TRBV6-1	TRBJ2-5	CASSEPAGLGETQYF
14	TRBV5-1	TRBJ1-6	CASSNSRGDSPLHF
14	TRBV2	TRBJ2-1	CASRVPGTPNEQFF